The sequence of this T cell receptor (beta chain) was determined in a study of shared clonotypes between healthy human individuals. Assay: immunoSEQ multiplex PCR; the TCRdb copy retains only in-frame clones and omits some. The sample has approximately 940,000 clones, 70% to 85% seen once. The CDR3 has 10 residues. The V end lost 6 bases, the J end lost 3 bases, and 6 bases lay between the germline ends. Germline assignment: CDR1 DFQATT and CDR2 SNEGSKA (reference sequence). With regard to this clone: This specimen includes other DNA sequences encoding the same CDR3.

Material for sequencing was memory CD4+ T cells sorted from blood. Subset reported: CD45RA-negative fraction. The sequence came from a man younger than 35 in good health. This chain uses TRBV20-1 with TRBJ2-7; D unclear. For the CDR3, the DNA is TGCAGTGCCCAGAACTACGAGCAGTACTTC. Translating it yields CSAQNYEQYF.